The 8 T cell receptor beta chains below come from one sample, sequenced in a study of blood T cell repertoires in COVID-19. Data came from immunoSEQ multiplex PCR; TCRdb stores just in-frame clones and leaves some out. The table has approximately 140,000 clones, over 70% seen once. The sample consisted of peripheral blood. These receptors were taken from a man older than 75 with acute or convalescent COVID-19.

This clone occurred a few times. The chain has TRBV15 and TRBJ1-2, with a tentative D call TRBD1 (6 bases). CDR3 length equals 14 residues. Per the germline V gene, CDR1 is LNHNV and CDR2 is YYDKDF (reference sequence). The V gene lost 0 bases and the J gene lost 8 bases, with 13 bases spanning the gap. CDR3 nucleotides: TGTGCCACCAGCAGAGATCTACAGGGAGGGGGCTACACCTTC. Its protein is CATSRDLQGGGYTF.

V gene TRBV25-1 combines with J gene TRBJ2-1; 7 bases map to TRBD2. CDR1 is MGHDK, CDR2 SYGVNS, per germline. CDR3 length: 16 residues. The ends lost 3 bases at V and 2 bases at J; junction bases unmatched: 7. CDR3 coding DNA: TGTGCCAGCAGTGACACCTCGGGGAGGGCCTACAATGAGCAGTTCTTC. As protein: CASSDTSGRAYNEQFF.

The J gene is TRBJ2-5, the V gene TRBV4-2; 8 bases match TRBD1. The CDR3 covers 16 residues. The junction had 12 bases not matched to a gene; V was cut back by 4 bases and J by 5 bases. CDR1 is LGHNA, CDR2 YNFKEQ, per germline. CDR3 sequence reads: CASSLGWTGSEETQYF. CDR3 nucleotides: TGTGCCAGCAGCCTCGGGTGGACAGGGTCTGAGGAGACCCAGTACTTC.

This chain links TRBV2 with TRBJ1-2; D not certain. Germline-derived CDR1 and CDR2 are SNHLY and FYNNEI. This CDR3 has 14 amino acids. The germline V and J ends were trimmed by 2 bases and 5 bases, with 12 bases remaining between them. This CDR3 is CASSELSVSYGYTF. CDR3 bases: TGTGCCAGCAGTGAACTTTCGGTTTCGTATGGCTACACCTTC. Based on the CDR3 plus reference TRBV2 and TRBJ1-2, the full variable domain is EPEVTQTPSHQVTQMGQEVILRCVPISNHLYFYWYRQILGQKVEFLVSFYNNEISEKSEIFDDQFSVERPDGSNFTLKIRSTKLEDSAMYFCASSELSVSYGYTFGSGTRLTVV.

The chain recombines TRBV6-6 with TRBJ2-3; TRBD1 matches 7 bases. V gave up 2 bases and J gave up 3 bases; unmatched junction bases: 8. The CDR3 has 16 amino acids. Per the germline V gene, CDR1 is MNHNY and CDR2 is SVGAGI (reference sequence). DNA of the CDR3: TGTGCCAGCAGTTACCCCACAGGGGAAAGGACAGATACGCAGTATTTT. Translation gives CASSYPTGERTDTQYF.

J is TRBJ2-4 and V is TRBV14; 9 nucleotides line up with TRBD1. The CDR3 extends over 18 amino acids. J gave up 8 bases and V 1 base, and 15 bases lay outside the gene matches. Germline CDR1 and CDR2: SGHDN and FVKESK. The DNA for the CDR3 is TGTGCCAGCAGCCAAGCCACCACAGGGGGCGAGAGGTGGGACATTCAGTACTTC. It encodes CASSQATTGGERWDIQYF. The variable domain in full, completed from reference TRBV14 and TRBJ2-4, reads EAGVTQFPSHSVIEKGQTVTLRCDPISGHDNLYWYRRVMGKEIKFLLHFVKESKQDESGMPNNRFLAERTGGTYSTLKVQPAELEDSGVYFCASSQATTGGERWDIQYFGAGTRLSVL.

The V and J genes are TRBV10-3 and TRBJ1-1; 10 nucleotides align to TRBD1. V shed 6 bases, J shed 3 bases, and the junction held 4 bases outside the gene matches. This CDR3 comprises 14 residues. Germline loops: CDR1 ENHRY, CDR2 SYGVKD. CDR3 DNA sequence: TGTGCCATCAGGGGACAGGGGTCCGACACTGAAGCTTTCTTT. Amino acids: CAIRGQGSDTEAFF.

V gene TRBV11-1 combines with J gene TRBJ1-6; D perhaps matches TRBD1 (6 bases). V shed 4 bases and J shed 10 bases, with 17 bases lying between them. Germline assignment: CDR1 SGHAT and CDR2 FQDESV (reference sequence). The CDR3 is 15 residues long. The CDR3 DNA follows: TGTGCCAGCAGCTGGACAGACAATACTCACTCACCCCTCCACTTT. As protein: CASSWTDNTHSPLHF.